This is a list of T cell receptor beta chains from one sample in a study of T cells in Graves' hyperthyroidism and ophthalmopathy. Via MiXCR, TCRdb re-called the multiplex PCR reads, giving one row per CDR3 protein. The table lists 450,000 to 500,000 distinct CDR3 sequences, 20% to 25% of them singletons. The sequencing input was blood. Receptors originate from a woman in her 70s with Graves' ophthalmopathy. The CDR3 runs from the conserved cysteine through the conserved F or W. D genes are given only for firm matches. Not every row has a clone size; where given, it reads once, few, many or a size class.

>.|TRBJ2-2|TRBV7-2|TRBD2
CASSLDMSGSHRELFF
TGTGCCAGCAGCTTAGATATGAGCGGGAGTCATCGGGAGCTGTTTTTT
>many|TRBJ2-5|TRBV7-6|TRBD2
CASSSLSGGETQYF
TGTGCCAGCAGCTCCCTTAGCGGGGGAGAGACCCAGTACTTC
>few|TRBJ1-2|TRBV28|TRBD1
CATQTGGAGNYGYTF
TGTGCCACCCAGACAGGGGGCGCAGGTAACTATGGCTACACCTTC
>many|TRBJ1-1|TRBV2|.
CASSEAGVAFF
TGTGCCAGCAGTGAAGCGGGGGTGGCTTTCTTT
>.|TRBJ2-5|TRBV30|TRBD1
CAWSVRYRGQETQYF
TGTGCCTGGAGTGTACGATACAGGGGACAAGAGACCCAGTACTTC
>few|TRBJ2-1|TRBV9|.
CASSILGSFDEQFF
TGTGCCAGCAGCATACTGGGTAGTTTCGATGAGCAGTTCTTC
>few|TRBJ2-7|TRBV10-2|.
CASTPSGTVYEQYF
TGCGCCAGCACCCCCTCAGGAACCGTCTACGAGCAGTACTTC
>.|TRBJ1-3|TRBV6-1|TRBD1
CASSPRDRGNTIYF
TGTGCCAGCAGTCCTCGGGACAGAGGAAACACCATATATTTT
>.|TRBJ1-5|TRBV7-2|TRBD1
CASSLVSLGTGINQPQHF
TGTGCCAGCAGCTTAGTGAGCTTGGGGACAGGAATAAATCAGCCCCAGCATTTT
>once|TRBJ2-1|TRBV20-1|TRBD1
CSARRGQVLFNEQFF
TGCAGTGCTAGACGGGGACAGGTCCTCTTCAATGAGCAGTTCTTC
>few|TRBJ2-1|TRBV7-7|TRBD2
CASSLGTINEQFF
TGTGCTAGCAGCCTCGGGACTATAAATGAGCAGTTCTTC
>.|TRBJ1-2|TRBV5-5|TRBD1
CASSVEGAVSYGYTF
TGTGCCAGCAGCGTCGAGGGGGCAGTGAGCTATGGCTACACCTTC
>.|TRBJ2-1|TRBV3-1|TRBD2
CASSQTSPGLATYNEQFF
TGTGCCAGCAGCCAAACTTCTCCGGGACTAGCGACCTACAATGAGCAGTTCTTC
>many|TRBJ2-1|TRBV12-5|TRBD2
CASGLVLIRGLAGEFSYNEQFF
TGTGCTAGTGGTTTGGTTCTGATCCGGGGACTAGCGGGAGAATTCTCCTACAATGAGCAGTTCTTC
>.|TRBJ2-6|TRBV6-2/TRBV6-3|.
CASRRTPLLSGANVLTF
TGTGCCAGCAGGCGCACCCCCTTACTATCTGGGGCCAACGTCCTGACTTTC
>.|TRBJ2-7|TRBV4-1|.
CASSLKPTGTFSYEQYF
TGCGCCAGCAGCCTCAAACCGACCGGAACGTTCTCCTACGAGCAGTACTTC
>.|TRBJ2-7|TRBV6-1|.
CASSEAHQSSYEQYF
TGTGCCAGCAGTGAAGCCCATCAAAGCTCCTACGAGCAGTACTTC
>.|TRBJ2-3|TRBV12-3/TRBV12-4|.
CASSSRLGGRDTQYF
TGTGCCAGCAGTTCCCGGCTGGGGGGAAGAGATACGCAGTATTTT
>many|TRBJ2-3|TRBV20-1|.
CSASGSTDTQYF
TGCAGTGCTAGCGGTAGCACAGATACGCAGTATTTT
>many|TRBJ2-1|TRBV3-1|TRBD2
CASSQGTSVHNEQFF
TGTGCCAGCAGCCAAGGGACTAGCGTCCACAATGAGCAGTTCTTC
>.|TRBJ1-1|TRBV5-1|.
CASGTSGNSEAFF
TGCGCCAGCGGGACTTCAGGGAACTCTGAAGCTTTCTTT
>.|TRBJ2-7|TRBV19|.
CASSIWKSPGGYEQYF
TGTGCCAGTAGTATATGGAAGTCCCCCGGGGGTTACGAGCAGTACTTC
>.|TRBJ2-5|TRBV5-1|.
CASSLNQRGAQETQYF
TGCGCCAGCAGCTTAAATCAACGGGGGGCTCAAGAGACCCAGTACTTC
>few|TRBJ2-5|TRBV6-1|.
CASRQVKETQYF
TGTGCCAGCAGGCAGGTTAAAGAGACCCAGTACTTC
>few|TRBJ2-7|TRBV5-1|TRBD2
CASSQVSGSYEQYF
TGCGCCAGCAGCCAAGTAAGCGGGAGCTACGAGCAGTACTTC
>few|TRBJ2-1|TRBV7-8|.
CASSLGWGWHNEQFF
TGTGCCAGCAGCTTAGGGTGGGGTTGGCACAATGAGCAGTTCTTC
>.|TRBJ2-5|TRBV3-1|.
CASSQAPTQYF
TGTGCCAGCAGCCAAGCGCCGACCCAGTACTTC
>.|TRBJ1-4|TRBV5-6|.
CASSLALRGELFF
TGTGCCAGCAGCTTGGCCCTCAGGGGAGAACTGTTTTTT
>few|TRBJ2-2|TRBV12-3/TRBV12-4|.
CASSERMNTGELFF
TGTGCCAGCAGTGAGCGGATGAACACCGGGGAGCTGTTTTTT
>.|TRBJ2-5|TRBV15|TRBD1
CATSRLRIGGGQETQYF
TGTGCCACCAGCAGACTACGGATAGGGGGCGGTCAAGAGACCCAGTACTTC
>.|TRBJ2-3|TRBV5-4|.
CASSFGGFAGDTQYF
TGTGCCAGCAGCTTCGGGGGTTTCGCTGGTGATACGCAGTATTTT
>.|TRBJ2-2|TRBV19|.
CASTNTWENTGELFF
TGTGCCAGTACCAACACGTGGGAGAACACCGGGGAGCTGTTTTTT
>few|TRBJ2-1|TRBV29-1|TRBD1
CSAIGQVIYNEQFF
TGCAGCGCTATCGGACAGGTAATCTACAATGAGCAGTTCTTC
>.|TRBJ2-5|TRBV3-1|TRBD2
CASSQTGTSGETQYF
TGTGCCAGCAGCCAAACAGGGACTAGCGGGGAGACCCAGTACTTC
>few|TRBJ1-1|TRBV20-1|TRBD1
CSATMTGGTEAFF
TGCAGTGCTACGATGACAGGGGGCACTGAAGCTTTCTTT
>many|TRBJ2-5|TRBV27|TRBD1
CASSPQTGGGETQYF
TGTGCCAGCAGTCCACAGACAGGGGGAGGAGAGACCCAGTACTTC
>many|TRBJ1-1|TRBV20-1|TRBD1
CSATGTGGLNTEAFF
TGCAGTGCTACCGGGACAGGGGGCCTGAACACTGAAGCTTTCTTT
>.|TRBJ2-2|TRBV7-8|TRBD2
CASRSGAREGGELFF
TGTGCCAGCAGATCTGGTGCTCGGGAGGGCGGGGAGCTGTTTTTT
>few|TRBJ1-1|TRBV30|.
CAGQGSTEAFF
TGTGCCGGGCAGGGCTCCACTGAAGCTTTCTTT
>few|TRBJ2-5|TRBV19|.
CASSIGGIRQETQYF
TGTGCCAGTAGTATCGGAGGGATCCGGCAAGAGACCCAGTACTTC
>many|TRBJ2-5|TRBV3-1|.
CASSQAETQYF
TGTGCCAGCAGCCAAGCGGAGACCCAGTACTTC
>.|TRBJ2-7|TRBV12-3/TRBV12-4|.
CASSTTGFYEQYF
TGTGCCAGCAGTACCACAGGGTTCTACGAGCAGTACTTC
>.|TRBJ2-7|TRBV18|.
CASSPRQNYEQYF
TGTGCCAGCTCACCACGACAGAACTACGAGCAGTACTTC
>.|TRBJ2-2|TRBV19|.
CASKGLNTGELFF
TGTGCCAGTAAGGGTTTGAACACCGGGGAGCTGTTTTTT